The present T cell receptor beta chain was sequenced within a study of CD8+ T cells in alopecia areata. CDR3 size: 15 residues. Germline values: CDR1 MNHEY, CDR2 SVGAGI. Trimming removed 2 bases at V and 6 bases at J, with 15 bases between. The sequencing template was cDNA reverse transcribed from extracted RNA. Repertoires were generated with immunoSEQ multiplex PCR, while TCRdb's copy carries only in-frame clones and drops some. The sample shows some 220,000 clones, 50% to 70% of them seen only once. Documented treatment: oral pan-JAK inhibitor, 5-10 mg twice daily. Researchers took lesional scalp punch biopsies and peripheral blood from people who were alopecia areata patients.

The chain couples TRBV6-5 to TRBJ2-3, with D perhaps matching TRBD2 (6 bases). The origin of this receptor is a human donor with alopecia areata. Sequencing was performed on CD4+ T cells sorted from blood, taken at week 4, from a patient treated with tofacitinib. DNA for the CDR3: TGTGCCAGCAGTTACCCTACTCGGAGGGAGGATACGCAGTATTTT. Translated: CASSYPTRREDTQYF.